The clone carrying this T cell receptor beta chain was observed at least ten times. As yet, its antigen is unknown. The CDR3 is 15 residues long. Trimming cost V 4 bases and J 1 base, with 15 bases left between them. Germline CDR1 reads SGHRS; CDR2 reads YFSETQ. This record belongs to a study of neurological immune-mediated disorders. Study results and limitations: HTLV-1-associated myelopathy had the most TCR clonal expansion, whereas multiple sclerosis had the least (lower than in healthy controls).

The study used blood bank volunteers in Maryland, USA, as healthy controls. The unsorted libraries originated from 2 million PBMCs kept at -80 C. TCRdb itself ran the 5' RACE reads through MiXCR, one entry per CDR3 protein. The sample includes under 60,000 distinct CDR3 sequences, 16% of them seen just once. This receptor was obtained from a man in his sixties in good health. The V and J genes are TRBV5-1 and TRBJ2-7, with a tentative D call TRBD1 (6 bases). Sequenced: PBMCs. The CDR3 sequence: CASSSSQGRSYEQYF. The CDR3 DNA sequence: TGCGCCAGCAGCAGTTCACAGGGTCGATCCTACGAGCAGTACTTC.